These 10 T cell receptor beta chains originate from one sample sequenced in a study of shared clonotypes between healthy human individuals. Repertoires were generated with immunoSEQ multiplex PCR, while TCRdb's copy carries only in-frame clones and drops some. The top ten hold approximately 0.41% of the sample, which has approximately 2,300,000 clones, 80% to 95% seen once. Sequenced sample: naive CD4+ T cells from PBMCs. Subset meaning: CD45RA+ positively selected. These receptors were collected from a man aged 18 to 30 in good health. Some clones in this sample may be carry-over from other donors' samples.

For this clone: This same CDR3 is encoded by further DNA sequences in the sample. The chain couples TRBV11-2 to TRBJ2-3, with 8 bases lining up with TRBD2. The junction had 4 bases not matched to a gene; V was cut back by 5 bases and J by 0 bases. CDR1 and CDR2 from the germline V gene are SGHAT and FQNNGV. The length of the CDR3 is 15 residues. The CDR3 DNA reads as TGTGCCAGCAGCCCTTTAGCGGGAAGCACAGATACGCAGTATTTT. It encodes CASSPLAGSTDTQYF.

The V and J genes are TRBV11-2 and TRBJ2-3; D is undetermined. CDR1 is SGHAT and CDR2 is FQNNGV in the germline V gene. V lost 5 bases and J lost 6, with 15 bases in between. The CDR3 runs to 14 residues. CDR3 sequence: CASSQGRGSDTQYF. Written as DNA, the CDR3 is TGTGCCAGCAGCCAAGGCCGAGGATCGGATACGCAGTATTTT.

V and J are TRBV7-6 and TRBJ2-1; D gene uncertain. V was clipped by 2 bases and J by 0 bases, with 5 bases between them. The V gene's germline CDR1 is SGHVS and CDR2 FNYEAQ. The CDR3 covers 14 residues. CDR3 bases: TGTGCCAGCAGCTTAAGGAGCTCCTACAATGAGCAGTTCTTC. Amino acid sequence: CASSLRSSYNEQFF.

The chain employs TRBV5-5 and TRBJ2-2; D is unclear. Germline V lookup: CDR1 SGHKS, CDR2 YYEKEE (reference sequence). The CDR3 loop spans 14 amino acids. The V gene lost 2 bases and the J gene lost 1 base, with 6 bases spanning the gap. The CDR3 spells CASSLRQNTGELFF. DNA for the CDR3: TGTGCCAGCAGCTTAAGGCAGAACACCGGGGAGCTGTTTTTT.

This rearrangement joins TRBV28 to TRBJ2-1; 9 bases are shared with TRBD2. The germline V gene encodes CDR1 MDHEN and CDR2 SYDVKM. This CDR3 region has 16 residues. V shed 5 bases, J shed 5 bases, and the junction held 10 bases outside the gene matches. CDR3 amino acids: CASSLWAGGNDNEQFF. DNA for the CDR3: TGTGCCAGCAGTCTTTGGGCGGGAGGGAATGACAATGAGCAGTTCTTC.

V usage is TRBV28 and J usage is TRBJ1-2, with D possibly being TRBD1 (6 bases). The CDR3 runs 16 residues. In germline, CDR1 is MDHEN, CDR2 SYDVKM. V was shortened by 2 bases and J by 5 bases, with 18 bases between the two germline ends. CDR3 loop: CASSLLSGEVSYGYTF. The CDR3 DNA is TGTGCCAGCAGTTTACTTTCAGGGGAAGTTTCATATGGCTACACCTTC.

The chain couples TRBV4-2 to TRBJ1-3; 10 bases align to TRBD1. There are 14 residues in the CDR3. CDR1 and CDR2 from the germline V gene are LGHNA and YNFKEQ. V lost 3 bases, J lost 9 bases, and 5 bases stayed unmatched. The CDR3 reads CASSQTGGQGTIYF. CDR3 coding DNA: TGTGCCAGCAGCCAGACAGGGGGCCAAGGCACCATATATTTT.

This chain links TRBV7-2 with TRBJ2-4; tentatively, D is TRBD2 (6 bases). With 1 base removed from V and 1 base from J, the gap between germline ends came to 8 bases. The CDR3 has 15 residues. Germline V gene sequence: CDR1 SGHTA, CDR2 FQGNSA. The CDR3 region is CASSLVGRAKNIQYF. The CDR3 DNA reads TGTGCCAGCAGCTTAGTAGGGAGGGCCAAAAACATTCAGTACTTC.

CDR3: CASSYSGRKTQYF. The CDR3 DNA reads as TGTGCCAGCAGTTACTCCGGGAGGAAGACCCAGTACTTC. This chain uses TRBV6-5 with TRBJ2-5; 7 bases match TRBD2. This CDR3 spans 13 amino acids. V shed 0 bases and J 6 bases; nucleotides not matched to a gene: 1. Germline assignment: CDR1 MNHEY and CDR2 SVGAGI.

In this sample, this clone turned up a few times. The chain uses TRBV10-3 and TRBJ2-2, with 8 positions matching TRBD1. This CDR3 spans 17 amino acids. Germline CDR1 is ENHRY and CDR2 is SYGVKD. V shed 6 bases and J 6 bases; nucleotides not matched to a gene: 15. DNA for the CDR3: TGTGCCATCAGGGGGGGAGACAGGGGCTTCAGGGCCGGGGAGCTGTTTTTT. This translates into CAIRGGDRGFRAGELFF.